The rows below give T cell receptor beta chains drawn from one sample of a study of T cells in Graves' hyperthyroidism and ophthalmopathy. TCRdb reprocessed the multiplex PCR reads via MiXCR and lists one record per CDR3 protein. Counted here are 500,000 to 600,000 distinct CDR3 sequences, nearly 20% occurring once; the ten biggest clones make up 45% to 50%. The sequenced sample was blood. These receptor sequences come from a middle-aged man with Graves' ophthalmopathy. The CDR3 runs from the conserved cysteine through the conserved F or W. A D gene is named only where the DNA matches it firmly. The size of a clone is reported for some rows only, either as once, few or many, or as a class for expanded clones.

v_gene	j_gene	abundance	d_gene	CDR3aa	CDR3nt
TRBV30	TRBJ2-1	few	TRBD2	CAWSVLPLAGGYNEQFF	TGTGCCTGGAGTGTACTCCCCTTAGCGGGAGGGTACAATGAGCAGTTCTTC
TRBV20-1	TRBJ2-7	.	.	CSAIRQYEQYF	TGCAGTGCTATACGACAGTACGAGCAGTACTTC
TRBV19	TRBJ2-3	.	.	CASSLDGSGTQYF	TGTGCCAGTAGCCTGGACGGGTCGGGTACGCAGTATTTT
TRBV12-3/TRBV12-4	TRBJ2-1	few	TRBD2	CASSPAFLAGASYNEQFF	TGTGCCAGCAGCCCCGCGTTCCTAGCGGGGGCCTCCTACAATGAGCAGTTCTTC
TRBV28	TRBJ2-6	.	TRBD2	CASSSGLAGRAGANVLTF	TGTGCCAGCAGTTCCGGACTAGCGGGAAGGGCTGGGGCCAACGTCCTGACTTTC
TRBV12-3/TRBV12-4	TRBJ1-3	.	.	CASRGQTSSGNTIYF	TGTGCCAGCCGTGGACAGACGAGCTCTGGAAACACCATATATTTT
TRBV28	TRBJ2-3	many	TRBD1	CASSWSDRAADTQYF	TGTGCCAGCAGTTGGTCGGACAGGGCGGCAGATACGCAGTATTTT
TRBV18	TRBJ1-6	few	TRBD1	CASSRGQFSYNSPLHF	TGTGCCAGCTCAAGGGGACAGTTCTCCTATAATTCACCCCTCCACTTT
TRBV12-3/TRBV12-4	TRBJ1-6	many	.	CASSLGAAGSPLHF	TGTGCCAGCAGTTTAGGGGCCGCGGGTTCACCCCTCCACTTT
TRBV9	TRBJ1-1	many	.	CASSAEGSLETEAFF	TGTGCCAGCAGCGCCGAGGGGTCCCTGGAGACTGAAGCTTTCTTT
TRBV18	TRBJ2-7	many	.	CATSPGGTYEQYF	TGTGCCACCTCACCTGGCGGAACCTACGAGCAGTACTTC
TRBV7-2	TRBJ2-3	few	.	CASSSGTSTADTQYF	TGTGCCAGCAGCTCCGGGACATCGACGGCAGATACGCAGTATTTT
TRBV20-1	TRBJ2-5	many	TRBD2	CSASGTSGSLETQYF	TGCAGTGCCAGCGGGACTAGCGGCAGCCTCGAGACCCAGTACTTC
TRBV10-3	TRBJ2-7	.	.	CAISELNEQYF	TGTGCCATCAGTGAGTTAAACGAGCAGTACTTC
TRBV6-2/TRBV6-3	TRBJ2-1	once	.	CASSDKQFF	TGTGCCAGCAGTGACAAGCAGTTCTTC
TRBV3-1	TRBJ1-6	many	.	CASGKGDSPLHF	TGTGCCAGCGGAAAAGGTGATTCACCCCTCCACTTT
TRBV24-1	TRBJ1-1	few	TRBD1	CATSDSRTGSNTEAFF	TGTGCCACCAGTGATTCACGGACAGGAAGTAACACTGAAGCTTTCTTT
TRBV5-1	TRBJ2-5	.	TRBD1	CASRTGQGSFLETQYF	TGCGCCAGCAGAACGGGACAGGGGTCCTTCTTGGAGACCCAGTACTTC
TRBV7-2	TRBJ1-1	.	TRBD1	CASSFRGINTEAFF	TGTGCCAGCAGCTTCAGGGGGATCAACACTGAAGCTTTCTTT
TRBV30	TRBJ1-1	.	.	CAWARGAYTEAFF	TGTGCCTGGGCTCGGGGGGCCTACACTGAAGCTTTCTTT
TRBV7-8	TRBJ1-3	few	.	CASSLARVEGYSGNTIYF	TGTGCCAGCAGCTTAGCCAGGGTTGAGGGGTACTCTGGAAACACCATATATTTT
TRBV18	TRBJ2-6	.	.	CASSPIGSGANVLTF	TGTGCCAGCTCACCAATAGGCTCTGGGGCCAACGTCCTGACTTTC
TRBV24-1	TRBJ2-3	few	TRBD2	CATSDPTSGRASWTDTQYF	TGTGCCACCAGTGACCCGACTAGCGGGAGGGCGAGTTGGACAGATACGCAGTATTTT
TRBV15	TRBJ2-1	once	.	CATSSGQTGPLNEQFF	TGTGCCACCAGCAGCGGACAGACCGGACCGCTCAATGAGCAGTTCTTC
TRBV20-1	TRBJ2-3	many	.	CSAPGAGAGADTQYF	TGCAGTGCCCCCGGCGCGGGGGCCGGAGCAGATACGCAGTATTTT
TRBV28	TRBJ2-1	.	TRBD2	CASSDAGTSGSPNEQFF	TGTGCCAGCAGTGACGCCGGGACTAGCGGGAGCCCTAATGAGCAGTTCTTC
TRBV15	TRBJ2-7	.	TRBD2	CATSRDRGLAGSYEQYF	TGTGCCACCAGCAGAGATCGGGGACTAGCGGGATCCTACGAGCAGTACTTC
TRBV5-1	TRBJ2-5	.	TRBD1	CASSAQGWPPQETQYF	TGCGCCAGCAGCGCACAGGGGTGGCCCCCGCAAGAGACCCAGTACTTC
TRBV20-1	TRBJ2-1	few	TRBD1	CSARDILKGASYNEQFF	TGCAGTGCTAGAGACATTTTAAAGGGGGCGTCTTACAATGAGCAGTTCTTC
TRBV28	TRBJ2-7	few	.	CASSFSSLGQLIRGIYEQYF	TGTGCCAGCAGTTTCTCGTCCTTGGGGCAGCTAATCAGAGGGATTTACGAGCAGTACTTC
TRBV30	TRBJ2-1	few	TRBD2	CAWSRRASGTSVTTSYNEQFF	TGTGCCTGGAGTCGACGCGCATCCGGGACTAGCGTGACTACTTCCTACAATGAGCAGTTCTTC
TRBV11-2	TRBJ2-7	.	.	CASSLDYGETYEQYF	TGTGCCAGCAGCTTGGACTACGGGGAAACCTACGAGCAGTACTTC
TRBV30	TRBJ2-5	many	TRBD2	CAWMKRGRQETQYF	TGTGCCTGGATGAAGCGGGGGAGGCAAGAGACCCAGTACTTC